The next 4 T cell receptor beta chains were all read from a single sample in a study of OX40 agonist ivuxolimab in advanced cancers. Clones were read by immunoSEQ multiplex PCR, and TCRdb kept only the in-frame ones, dropping some. The sample shows tens of thousands of clones, about 90% of them seen only once. Here the sequenced sample was CD4+ or CD8+ T cells sorted from blood, taken in a trial of the OX40 agonist ivuxolimab. The receptors derive from an adult with an advanced solid tumor such as melanoma, head and neck, liver or kidney cancer.

The J gene is TRBJ2-7, the V gene TRBV7-9; D may match TRBD1 or TRBD2 (5 bases each). CDR3 length: 15 residues. Trimming pared 5 bases from V and 3 bases from J, leaving 17 bases between. The germline gives CDR1 SEHNR, CDR2 FQNEAQ (reference sequence). CDR3 region: CASSSRDGVIYEQYF. CDR3 nucleotide sequence: TGTGCCAGCAGCAGCCGGGACGGAGTGATCTACGAGCAGTACTTC.

V usage is TRBV27 and J usage is TRBJ2-7, with D perhaps matching TRBD1 (5 bases). Per germline, CDR1 MNHEY and CDR2 SMNVEV (reference sequence). V lost 3 bases, J lost 6 bases, and 12 bases lay in between. The CDR3 consists of 13 residues. CDR3: CASSFSRVAEQYF. The CDR3, as DNA: TGTGCCAGCAGTTTTTCCAGGGTAGCCGAGCAGTACTTC.

V and J are TRBV7-2 and TRBJ1-1; D may be TRBD1 (6 bases). Germline CDR1 is SGHTA and CDR2 is FQGNSA. V lost 0 bases and J lost 6, with 11 bases in between. The CDR3 length is 14 residues. The CDR3 DNA reads as TGTGCCAGCAGCTTAGCTGGGGGCGAGGCTGAAGCTTTCTTT. It is translated as CASSLAGGEAEAFF.

This clone was seen only once. The chain couples TRBV11-2 to TRBJ2-5; unclear D gene. This CDR3 has 13 amino acids. The germline gives CDR1 SGHAT, CDR2 FQNNGV. The V gene lost 5 bases and the J gene lost 2 bases, with 9 bases spanning the gap. The CDR3 coding sequence is TGTGCCAGCAGCCGAGGCCAACAAGAGACCCAGTACTTC. Protein: CASSRGQQETQYF.